This section outlines one T cell receptor beta chain sequence together with its context. What it binds is not known. The treatment denotes: roughly 18 received Ad26.COV2.S at low or high dose, single or two shots; about 5 received placebo; per-sample allocation not given. Vaccine and placebo recipients were sampled on day 63 after the first injection. This entry belongs to a study of Ad26.COV2.S vaccination and SARS-CoV-2 variants. The wider study: The donor belonged to the COV1001 Ad26.COV2.S trial arm. Intramuscular Ad26.COV2.S at 5x10^10 or 1x10^11 viral particles.

Using immunoSEQ multiplex PCR, the repertoire was profiled, and TCRdb retains in-frame clones only, with some absent. The sample contains around 450,000 clones, nearly 90% of which appear only once. Study results and caveats: Non-spike TCR breadth was similar in vaccine and placebo recipients.

This TCR was sampled from a person between 18 and 60 years old who received the Ad26.COV2.S COVID-19 vaccine or a placebo. Sequences were derived from peripheral blood, sampled in a trial of Ad26.COV2.S vaccine versus placebo.

In DNA, the CDR3 is TGTGCCAGCAGTGTCCCTGGAAACACCATATATTTT. It specifies CASSVPGNTIYF. This sequence joins TRBV6-6 and TRBJ1-3; no clear D. The V end was cut by 5 bases, the J end by 2 bases, with 4 bases between. CDR1 MNHNY and CDR2 SVGAGI come from the germline V gene (reference sequence). The CDR3 spans 12 residues.